These T cell receptor beta chains were read from a single sample in a study of graft-versus-host responses after intestinal transplantation. Their antigens remain unidentified. The method was immunoSEQ multiplex PCR; TCRdb's version includes in-frame clones alone and lacks a portion of them. Of fewer than 120,000 clones listed, around 95% were seen once; the top ten hold roughly 0.5%. Sequencing was performed on unstimulated CD8+ T cells sorted from spleen or lymph node cells, taken before intestinal transplant. The source is a human donor who received an intestinal transplant. Each CDR3 is given with its conserved first and last residue. The D gene is left open where the match is weak. The size of a clone is reported for some rows only, either as once, few or many, or as a class for expanded clones.

J: TRBJ2-7; V: TRBV6-5; D: TRBD1; size: .; DNA: TGTGCCAGCCGACAGGGAACCTACGAGCAGTACTTC; CDR3: CASRQGTYEQYF
J: TRBJ2-3; V: TRBV11-3; D: TRBD2; size: .; DNA: TGTGCCAGCAGCTTAGAGAATAGCGGGAGGGCAGATACGCAGTATTTT; CDR3: CASSLENSGRADTQYF
J: TRBJ1-1; V: TRBV12-5; D: .; size: .; DNA: TGTGCTAGTACCAAGGAGGGACTTCTAAACACTGAAGCTTTCTTT; CDR3: CASTKEGLLNTEAFF
J: TRBJ2-5; V: TRBV27; D: TRBD1; size: .; DNA: TGTGCCAGCAGAGAGACAGGGGGCCGAGAGACCCAGTACTTC; CDR3: CASRETGGRETQYF
J: TRBJ2-7; V: TRBV5-6; D: TRBD1; size: .; DNA: TGTGCCAGCAGCGAGACCCGGGACAGTGAATTCTACGAGCAGTACTTC; CDR3: CASSETRDSEFYEQYF
J: TRBJ2-7; V: TRBV27; D: .; size: .; DNA: TGTGCCAGCAGTTTAAGCCGGGCCTTACTCTACGAGCAGTACTTC; CDR3: CASSLSRALLYEQYF
J: TRBJ2-3; V: TRBV6-6; D: TRBD2; size: .; DNA: TGTGCCAGCAGACCAGAGCGGGAGGGCGGGACCTATACGCAGTATTTT; CDR3: CASRPEREGGTYTQYF
J: TRBJ2-1; V: TRBV6-5; D: TRBD2; size: .; DNA: TGTGCCAGCAGTTTACGGGGACTAGCGGGAGGGAATGAGCAGTTCTTC; CDR3: CASSLRGLAGGNEQFF
J: TRBJ1-1; V: TRBV5-6; D: .; size: .; DNA: TGTGCCAGCAGCTCTACAGGGATATTTGAAGCTTTCTTT; CDR3: CASSSTGIFEAFF
J: TRBJ2-7; V: TRBV7-8; D: TRBD2; size: .; DNA: TGTGCCAGCAGCTTAGGCGGGACTAGCGTTAACTACGAGCAGTACTTC; CDR3: CASSLGGTSVNYEQYF
J: TRBJ1-2; V: TRBV21-1; D: .; size: once; DNA: TGTGCCAGCAGCAAAAAAAGCGACAGGGAAGAGGGTGGCTACACCTTC; CDR3: CASSKKSDREEGGYTF